This T cell receptor (beta chain) was retrieved from a study of Ad26.COV2.S vaccination and SARS-CoV-2 variants. At the level of the study: In the study, Ad26.COV2.S was injected intramuscularly once, or twice 56 days apart. Overall study findings and caveats: The TCR breadth and depth analyses may have understated or missed part of the total T cell responses.

As to this clone: Its antigen is undetermined.

Treatment given: approximately 18 received Ad26.COV2.S at low or high dose, single or two shots; roughly five received placebo; per-sample allocation not given. Sampling occurred on day 63 after the first vaccine or placebo injection. The repertoire was sequenced with immunoSEQ multiplex PCR; TCRdb's copy has only in-frame clones and lacks some. Of 300,000 to 350,000 clones listed, 75% to 90% are singletons. This CDR3 is 11 amino acids long. Trimming removed 2 bases at V and 9 bases at J, with 5 bases between. Germline CDR1 reads SGHNT; CDR2 reads YYREEE (reference sequence). Here the sequenced sample was peripheral blood, taken in a trial of Ad26.COV2.S vaccine versus placebo. This chain links TRBV5-4 with TRBJ2-2, with D uncertain. This sequence was found in a person aged 18 to 59 who received the Ad26.COV2.S COVID-19 vaccine or a placebo. CDR3 sequence: CASSFGRELFF. CDR3 in DNA: TGTGCCAGCAGCTTTGGGAGGGAGCTGTTTTTT. Looking up the rest from reference TRBV5-4 and TRBJ2-2 gives the full variable domain: ETGVTQSPTHLIKTRGQQVTLRCSSQSGHNTVSWYQQALGQGPQFIFQYYREEENGRGNFPPRFSGLQFPNYSSELNVNALELDDSALYLCASSFGRELFFGEGSRLTVL.